These T cell receptor beta chains were read from a single sample in a study of beta chain features in type 1 diabetes. The repertoire was sequenced with immunoSEQ multiplex PCR; TCRdb's copy has only in-frame clones and lacks some. The table has 13,000 to 15,000 clones, approximately 64% seen once; the top ten hold about 0.57%. Specimen: stem cell memory CD4+ T cells from blood. These receptors came from a woman between 18 and 29 years old with type 1 diabetes. Each CDR3 is given without its conserved first and last residue. Each record gives: CDR3 length, V gene, J gene, CDR3 protein.

11	TRBV7-2	TRBJ2-6	ASSLEGRVGLT
13	TRBV19	TRBJ2-5	ASSIDRDSGETQY
13	TRBV5-1	TRBJ2-5	ASSLTGQLQETQY
14	TRBV5-4	TRBJ1-4	ASRRQGGSPNEKLF
13	TRBV18	TRBJ2-7	ASSPFTGTDYEQY
13	TRBV6-5	TRBJ1-1	AIKQGANLNTEAF
11	TRBV2	TRBJ1-5	ASSGQGNQPQH
14	TRBV29-1	TRBJ2-4	SVEDVGERGGDIQY
12	TRBV10-3	TRBJ2-1	AISDTQGYNEQF
11	TRBV6-6	TRBJ1-5	AIEGGPNQPQH
10	TRBV29-1	TRBJ1-1	SGGGRNTEAF
15	TRBV2	TRBJ2-1	ASRDLSRGGSYNEQF
14	TRBV7-2	TRBJ2-1	ASSLGAGTAHNEQF
15	TRBV2	TRBJ2-2	ASSNRGTVGNTGELF
14	TRBV18	TRBJ1-6	ASSPWTVLRNSPLH
13	TRBV27	TRBJ1-5	ASSSGQHSNQPQH
15	TRBV19	TRBJ2-2	ASTPTSGILITGELF
13	TRBV19	TRBJ1-4	ASSPTGTVNEKLF
14	TRBV7-9	TRBJ1-6	ASSSHFGQGDSPLH
11	TRBV21-1	TRBJ2-2	ASSGARTGELF
14	TRBV5-4	TRBJ2-3	ASSLGGVASTDTQY
13	TRBV10-3	TRBJ1-1	AISERGGMNTEAF
16	TRBV5-4	TRBJ2-1	ASSSRLAGGSSGNEQF
12	TRBV19	TRBJ1-5	ASSKDPTGQPQH
12	TRBV9	TRBJ2-5	ASSVSPVQETQY
11	TRBV18	TRBJ2-2	ASSPVVTGELF
12	TRBV29-1	TRBJ2-1	SVDRGAAYNEQF
10	TRBV5-4	TRBJ2-7	ASTVPAGEQY
15	TRBV15	TRBJ2-5	ATRGAPETGTQETQY
12	TRBV4-3	TRBJ1-6	ASSQVAGGSPLH
10	TRBV25-1	TRBJ1-2	ASSAPSRGYT
14	TRBV27	TRBJ1-4	ASTATGLRLNEKLF
14	TRBV6-6	TRBJ1-1	ASSYSRDRRGTEAF
12	TRBV29-1	TRBJ2-3	SARQGASTDTQY
13	TRBV7-6	TRBJ2-3	ASRASGLAKDTQY
14	TRBV19	TRBJ1-4	ASSVGLTATNEKLF
13	TRBV10-3	TRBJ1-1	AISADRGMNTEAF
13	TRBV7-3	TRBJ1-5	ASSLPDRGVQPQH
12	TRBV5-6	TRBJ2-7	ASSFGVKGSEQY
10	TRBV10-3	TRBJ2-3	AISGQGDTQY
14	TRBV4-3	TRBJ2-7	ASSQATGRGDYEQY
12	TRBV29-1	TRBJ2-3	SVLLAGNADTQY
13	TRBV5-1	TRBJ1-4	ASSLEQGALEKLF
13	TRBV6-6	TRBJ1-1	ASIQLTNLNTEAF
14	TRBV19	TRBJ1-1	ASSADRGSWGTEAF
15	TRBV19	TRBJ1-2	ASSRMTGAQANYGYT
13	TRBV4-1	TRBJ2-3	ASSQDFGSRDTQY
8	TRBV20-1	TRBJ1-2	SGRGYGYT
11	TRBV6-1	TRBJ2-2	ASSAEGAGELF
11	TRBV2	TRBJ1-2	ASHGGGDYGYT
12	TRBV28	TRBJ1-4	ASSPSGPNEKLF
13	TRBV7-9	TRBJ2-5	ASSRLPEALETQY
13	TRBV7-8	TRBJ2-3	ASSFRDRLTDTQY